This entry features one T cell receptor (beta chain) sequence. Antigen specificity is unknown. The deep-level immunoSEQ assay was used. Repertoires were generated with immunoSEQ multiplex PCR, while TCRdb's copy carries only in-frame clones and drops some. The table lists about 1 million clones, roughly 75% of them singletons, with over 1.3% in the top ten. The data derive from a study of shared clonotypes between healthy human individuals. Overall study: Researchers drew samples from two women and a few men aged 18 to 49. Findings and caveats of the study: A handful of donors showed sharing of approximately 5% of naive CD4 clonotypes.

With V trimmed by 4 bases and J by 5 bases, 4 bases remained unmatched. The CDR3 is 13 amino acids. Germline CDR1 is SGHNT and CDR2 is YYREEE (reference sequence). Only Caucasian adults living in Nashville, Tennessee made up the donor group. This receptor was taken from a man aged 18 to 30 in good health. This chain connects TRBV5-4 to TRBJ2-3, with 7 bases aligning to TRBD1. Sequenced sample: memory CD4+ T cells sorted from blood. This sample's subset: CD45RA-negative fraction. The CDR3 sequence: CASSPYRGDTQYF. The CDR3, as DNA: TGTGCCAGCAGCCCCTACAGGGGAGATACGCAGTATTTT.